A selection of T cell receptor beta chains follows, all from one sample in a study of CD8+CD57+ T cells in acquired aplastic anemia. TCRdb re-called the reads with MiXCR, one entry per CDR3 protein. The table shows a few hundred thousand distinct CDR3 sequences, with approximately 60% occurring only once. Sample: sorted CD4+, CD8+, or CD8+CD57+ T cells (not recorded which) from PBMCs. All receptors derive from a human donor in good health. CDR3s include the opening cysteine and the closing phenylalanine or tryptophan. D genes are given only for firm matches. The size entry is marked missing in some rows and otherwise reads once, few, many or a size class.

J gene | V gene | clone size | D gene | CDR3 protein | CDR3 DNA
TRBJ2-5 | TRBV12-3/TRBV12-4 | few | TRBD2 | CASSYSGSQETQYF | TGTGCCAGCAGTTATAGCGGGTCCCAAGAGACCCAGTACTTC
TRBJ1-2 | TRBV12-3/TRBV12-4 | many | - | CASTHPNRVGYTF | TGTGCCAGCACCCATCCTAACAGGGTTGGCTACACCTTC
TRBJ2-7 | TRBV27 | many | - | CASSLATGFAYEQYF | TGTGCCAGCAGTTTAGCGACAGGTTTTGCCTACGAGCAGTACTTC
TRBJ2-7 | TRBV20-1 | - | TRBD2 | CSARDFSGISYEQYF | TGCAGTGCTAGAGATTTTAGCGGGATTTCCTACGAGCAGTACTTC
TRBJ2-7 | TRBV2 | - | - | CASRGIRVSYEQYF | TGTGCCAGCAGAGGGATCAGGGTTTCCTACGAGCAGTACTTC
TRBJ1-2 | TRBV29-1 | - | - | CSVGRGGGDYGYTF | TGCAGCGTTGGGCGAGGTGGGGGTGACTATGGCTATACCTTC
TRBJ2-7 | TRBV7-6 | - | - | CASSLGSGVTYEQYF | TGTGCCAGCAGCTTAGGGTCAGGGGTAACCTACGAGCAGTACTTC
TRBJ2-6 | TRBV7-2 | - | - | CASLTYDSSLTF | TGTGCCAGCCTGACGTATGACAGCTCCCTGACTTTC
TRBJ1-2 | TRBV29-1 | - | - | CSVEDRLSLTGRNYGYTF | TGCAGCGTTGAAGATCGTTTAAGTCTTACAGGGAGGAACTATGGCTACACCTTC
TRBJ1-1 | TRBV7-2 | - | - | CASSADILEAFF | TGTGCCAGCAGCGCTGACATCCTAGAAGCTTTCTTT
TRBJ1-1 | TRBV6-5 | - | - | CASSYSLARPVWAEASF | TGTGCCAGCAGTTACTCCCTTGCCAGGCCTGTCTGGGCTGAAGCTTCCTTT
TRBJ2-2 | TRBV15 | few | - | CATSRGLGGTGELFF | TGTGCCACCAGCAGAGGACTAGGAGGCACCGGGGAGCTGTTTTTT
TRBJ2-1 | TRBV2 | - | TRBD1 | CASRLGTVSYNEQFF | TGCGCCAGCAGGCTTGGGACAGTCTCCTACAATGAGCAGTTCTTC
TRBJ2-7 | TRBV28 | many | - | CASSFLGRDEQYF | TGTGCCAGCAGTTTCCTAGGAAGGGACGAGCAGTACTTC
TRBJ2-7 | TRBV7-6 | few | TRBD2 | CASSSMGLAGSYEQYF | TGTGCCAGCAGCTCCATGGGACTAGCGGGGAGCTACGAGCAGTACTTC
TRBJ2-7 | TRBV9 | many | - | CASSGQGNSYEQYF | TGTGCCAGCAGCGGGCAGGGAAACTCCTACGAGCAGTACTTC
TRBJ2-7 | TRBV27 | - | - | CASSLSAVSYEQYF | TGTGCCAGCAGTTTATCGGCGGTCTCCTACGAGCAGTACTTC
TRBJ1-6 | TRBV10-3 | - | - | CAISGWGAGSPLHF | TGTGCCATCAGTGGATGGGGGGCGGGTTCACCCCTCCACTTT
TRBJ2-3 | TRBV5-1 | - | - | CASSSKPPDTQYF | TGCGCCAGCAGCTCGAAACCCCCAGATACGCAGTATTTT
TRBJ2-2 | TRBV7-7 | - | TRBD2 | CASSLGRLAGGTGELFF | TGTGCCAGCAGCTTAGGGCGACTAGCGGGAGGGACCGGGGAGCTGTTTTTT
TRBJ1-2 | TRBV4-3 | many | - | CASSQEAVRFGYGYTF | TGCGCCAGCAGCCAAGAGGCGGTACGGTTCGGCTATGGCTACACCTTC
TRBJ1-6 | TRBV9 | - | - | CASSVKGMNSPLHF | TGTGCCAGCAGCGTGAAAGGGATGAATTCACCCCTCCACTTT
TRBJ2-7 | TRBV7-9 | - | - | CASSLEYGSGYEQYF | TGTGCCAGCAGCTTAGAATACGGGAGTGGCTACGAGCAGTACTTC
TRBJ2-7 | TRBV6-2/TRBV6-3 | few | TRBD1 | CASSYSRDRVSLEQYF | TGTGCCAGCAGTTATTCACGGGACAGGGTCTCTCTCGAGCAGTACTTC
TRBJ2-2 | TRBV19 | once | TRBD2 | CASNGEWSGTPTSDTGELFF | TGTGCCAGTAATGGGGAATGGTCCGGAACGCCTACTAGCGATACCGGGGAGCTGTTTTTT
TRBJ2-5 | TRBV9 | - | - | CASSSGGTVETQYF | TGTGCCAGCAGCAGCGGCGGGACAGTAGAGACCCAGTACTTC
TRBJ2-1 | TRBV20-1 | - | TRBD2 | CSARPSAGGPNEQFF | TGCAGTGCCAGGCCCTCAGCGGGGGGGCCTAATGAGCAGTTCTTC
TRBJ2-2 | TRBV25-1 | - | - | CASSEGAGELFF | TGTGCCAGCAGTGAAGGCGCCGGGGAGCTGTTTTTT
TRBJ2-2 | TRBV9 | once | - | CASERSGELFF | TGTGCCAGCGAACGGTCCGGGGAGCTGTTTTTT
TRBJ2-7 | TRBV7-3 | few | TRBD2 | CAPPRGGGSYEQYF | TGTGCCCCACCCCGTGGGGGGGGCTCCTACGAGCAGTACTTC
TRBJ1-1 | TRBV20-1 | - | - | CSARDGGGTFF | TGCAGTGCTAGAGATGGGGGGGGAACTTTCTTT
TRBJ2-2 | TRBV5-1 | many | - | CASSLAGSPNTGELFF | TGCGCCAGCAGCTTGGCCGGCAGCCCGAACACCGGGGAGCTGTTTTTT
TRBJ1-5 | TRBV29-1 | - | - | CSVVSGAGNQPQHF | TGCAGCGTTGTATCGGGGGCGGGCAATCAGCCCCAGCATTTT
TRBJ2-7 | TRBV11-3 | - | - | CASSARGTVEQYF | TGTGCCAGCAGCGCCCGGGGGACCGTCGAGCAGTACTTC
TRBJ2-7 | TRBV20-1 | - | - | CSARENTAF | TGCAGTGCTAGAGAGAATACAGCGTTC
TRBJ2-3 | TRBV24-1 | few | - | CATSDWGPDTQYF | TGTGCCACCAGTGATTGGGGCCCAGATACGCAGTATTTT
TRBJ2-1 | TRBV20-1 | once | TRBD1 | CSASIGQGLNEQFF | TGCAGTGCTAGTATTGGACAGGGGCTCAATGAGCAGTTCTTC
TRBJ2-2 | TRBV25-1 | - | - | CASSPRTDNTGELFF | TGTGCCAGCAGTCCCAGGACAGACAACACCGGGGAGCTGTTTTTT
TRBJ2-1 | TRBV19 | many | - | CASSIQAGLYNEQFF | TGTGCCAGTAGTATTCAGGCAGGGTTGTACAATGAGCAGTTCTTC
TRBJ2-1 | TRBV5-6 | many | - | CASSTPDSYNEQFF | TGTGCCAGCAGCACGCCGGACAGCTACAATGAGCAGTTCTTC
TRBJ1-6 | TRBV9 | - | - | CASSTDLVHF | TGTGCCAGCAGCACAGACCTCGTTCACTTT
TRBJ1-1 | TRBV5-5 | many | TRBD1 | CASSAGGTEAFF | TGTGCCAGCAGCGCAGGGGGCACTGAAGCTTTCTTT
TRBJ2-1 | TRBV6-1 | few | TRBD2 | CASSEELAVYNEQFF | TGTGCCAGCAGTGAAGAACTAGCGGTTTACAATGAGCAGTTCTTC
TRBJ2-7 | TRBV15 | - | TRBD2 | CATSRDLSGSIDEQYF | TGTGCCACCAGCAGAGATCTTAGCGGGAGTATCGACGAGCAGTACTTC
TRBJ1-3 | TRBV7-9 | many | TRBD1 | CASSLYVGGLSGNTIYF | TGTGCCAGCAGCTTATATGTAGGGGGCCTCTCTGGAAACACCATATATTTT
TRBJ1-5 | TRBV19 | - | TRBD1 | CASSHQGGHNQPQHF | TGTGCCAGTAGCCACCAGGGGGGACACAATCAGCCCCAGCATTTT
TRBJ2-7 | TRBV6-2/TRBV6-3 | many | - | CASSYGGPAAGSYEQYF | TGTGCCAGCAGTTACGGGGGTCCGGCGGCGGGGTCCTACGAGCAGTACTTC
TRBJ2-3 | TRBV7-4 | - | TRBD1 | CASSQRQGATLSDTQYF | TGTGCCAGCAGCCAGCGACAGGGGGCAACCCTGTCAGATACGCAGTATTTT
TRBJ2-7 | TRBV7-6 | once | - | CASSLTDDLSYEQYF | TGTGCCAGCAGCTTAACGGATGACCTCTCCTACGAGCAGTACTTC
TRBJ2-7 | TRBV12-3/TRBV12-4 | few | TRBD1 | CASRIGTGGEQYF | TGTGCCAGCAGAATAGGGACAGGGGGTGAGCAGTACTTC
TRBJ2-7 | TRBV2 | - | TRBD2 | CASRRLAGPEQYF | TGTGCCAGCAGGAGGCTAGCGGGCCCGGAGCAGTACTTC
TRBJ2-5 | TRBV7-9 | once | - | CASSVLNSRMETQYF | TGTGCCAGCAGCGTCCTTAACTCGAGGATGGAGACCCAGTACTTC
TRBJ1-2 | TRBV5-8 | few | - | CASSLQGNYGYTF | TGTGCCAGCAGCTTACAGGGAAACTATGGCTACACCTTC
TRBJ2-5 | TRBV7-6 | - | - | CASSAEVAARETQYF | TGTGCCAGCAGCGCGGAGGTAGCAGCCAGGGAGACCCAGTACTTC
TRBJ2-7 | TRBV20-1 | - | - | CSAQRTSPYEQYF | TGCAGTGCCCAGAGGACCAGTCCTTACGAGCAGTACTTC